What follows are 25 T cell receptor beta chains derived from one specimen sequenced in a study of cytomegalovirus exposure and HLA in healthy donors. Profiled with immunoSEQ multiplex PCR; TCRdb holds only in-frame clones, not every one. Altogether hundreds of thousands of clones are present, roughly 84% being singletons, with the ten largest covering about 14%. Material for sequencing was PBMCs. These receptor sequences come from a woman aged 30 to 39 in good health and CMV-seropositive.

The chain recombines TRBV9 with TRBJ1-1, with 8 bases identical to TRBD1. This CDR3 contains 14 residues. V dropped 4 bases and J dropped 4; count of bases not matched to a gene: 6. In germline, CDR1 is SGDLS, CDR2 YYNGEE. In DNA form, the CDR3 reads TGTGCCAGCAGCCCGGGGACAGGCGGCACTGAAGCTTTCTTT. It codes for CASSPGTGGTEAFF.

The chain recombines TRBV5-8 with TRBJ1-2; D not resolved. The germline gives CDR1 SGHTS, CDR2 YDEGEE. Trimming removed 0 bases from V and 8 bases from J, with 8 bases in between. The CDR3 has 12 residues. The CDR3 DNA is TGTGCCAGCAGCTTGGTTCTGTGGGGCTACACCTTC. Its protein product is CASSLVLWGYTF.

The chain is built from TRBV28 and TRBJ2-7; TRBD1 matches at 8 bases. The CDR3 contains 15 residues. Germline CDR1 is MDHEN and CDR2 is SYDVKM. The ends lost 2 bases at V and 1 base at J; junction bases unmatched: 4. This CDR3 reads CASSLRTGFSYEQYF. CDR3 DNA: TGTGCCAGCAGTTTACGGACAGGGTTTTCCTACGAGCAGTACTTC.

The J gene is TRBJ2-1, the V gene TRBV18; 8 nucleotides line up with TRBD2. The germline V gene has CDR1 KGHSH and CDR2 LQKENI. The CDR3 totals 15 residues. V was pared by 3 bases and J by 9 bases, with 10 bases of the junction left unmatched. The CDR3 spells CASSPPNSGTGEQFF. The CDR3 bases are TGTGCCAGCTCACCCCCCAATAGCGGGACTGGTGAGCAGTTCTTC.

This clone occurred once. Other DNA sequences in this sample translate to the same CDR3. The V call is TRBV6-1, the J call TRBJ2-7, with D tentatively TRBD1 (5 bases). Per germline, CDR1 MNHNS and CDR2 SASEGT. Trimming removed 2 bases from V and 4 bases from J, with 6 bases in between. There are 12 residues in the CDR3. The CDR3 nucleotides are TGTGCCAGCAGTGAAAGGGGATACGAGCAGTACTTC. It encodes CASSERGYEQYF.

This clone showed up just a few times. The gene calls are TRBV28 and TRBJ1-1; D ambiguous. Per the germline V gene, CDR1 is MDHEN and CDR2 is SYDVKM. The V gene lost 4 bases and the J gene lost 3 bases, with 15 bases spanning the gap. The CDR3 contains 15 residues. The DNA for the CDR3 is TGTGCCAGCAGTTCCCCCGCCGACGGGCACACTGAAGCTTTCTTT. This translates into CASSSPADGHTEAFF.

The chain recombines TRBV7-9 with TRBJ2-7; 8 positions match TRBD2. The V gene's germline CDR1 is SEHNR and CDR2 FQNEAQ (reference sequence). The CDR3 length is 17 residues. V shed 4 bases and J 0 bases; nucleotides not matched to a gene: 11. The DNA of the CDR3 is TGTGCCAGCAGCTCCCGTTTAGCGGGGTCCCTCTCCTACGAGCAGTACTTC. This encodes CASSSRLAGSLSYEQYF.

In this sample, this clone turned up once. V usage is TRBV4-1 and J usage is TRBJ1-4, with 7 bases matching TRBD1. This CDR3 is 15 amino acids long. V was pared by 0 bases and J by 5 bases, with 3 bases of the junction left unmatched. CDR1 is MGHRA and CDR2 is YSYEKL in the germline V gene. The CDR3 DNA is TGCGCCAGCAGCCAAGATGACAGGGAGAATGAAAAACTGTTTTTT. Translated: CASSQDDRENEKLFF.

The chain uses TRBV2 and TRBJ2-5; the match to TRBD2 covers 11 bases. CDR3 length: 16 amino acids. V shed 6 bases and J 8 bases; nucleotides not matched to a gene: 14. CDR1 is SNHLY, CDR2 FYNNEI, per germline. This CDR3 is CASRDGTSGEGGTQYF. CDR3 in DNA: TGTGCCAGCAGGGACGGGACTAGCGGCGAAGGGGGAACCCAGTACTTC.

The genes are TRBV30 and TRBJ1-2; D unresolved. The CDR3 sequence is 12 residues long. Germline CDR1 and CDR2: GTSNPN and SVGIG (reference sequence). V was trimmed by 0 bases and J by 4 bases, leaving 6 bases between them. In nucleotides, the CDR3 is TGTGCCTGGAGTGTACTTTCCTATGGCTACACCTTC. Translating it yields CAWSVLSYGYTF.

The rearrangement uses TRBV27 and TRBJ1-1, with TRBD1 matching 8 bases. The germline CDR1 and CDR2 sequences are MNHEY and SMNVEV (reference sequence). With V trimmed by 5 bases and J by 8 bases, 7 bases remained unmatched. The CDR3 totals 13 residues. The CDR3 DNA reads TGTGCCAGCAGTCTAACTTGGGACAGGGAAGCTTTCTTT. It specifies CASSLTWDREAFF.

The genes are TRBV25-1 and TRBJ2-7; 7 nucleotides agree with TRBD1. The CDR3 is 13 residues long. Unmatched junction bases numbered 4, after V lost 7 bases and J lost 1 base. CDR1 and CDR2 from the germline V gene are MGHDK and SYGVNS. The CDR3: CASTLTGSYEQYF. The CDR3 region has the DNA TGTGCCAGCACCTTGACAGGGTCCTACGAGCAGTACTTC.

This clone occurred once. The chain joins TRBV28 to TRBJ2-7; no reliable D call. The CDR3 has 14 amino acids. V was pared by 2 bases and J by 3 bases, with 11 bases between. Per the germline V gene, CDR1 is MDHEN and CDR2 is SYDVKM. The CDR3 protein is CASSLQVLYYEQYF. The CDR3 DNA follows: TGTGCCAGCAGTTTACAGGTACTCTACTACGAGCAGTACTTC.

The gene calls are TRBV5-1 and TRBJ2-1; D remains ambiguous. V was shortened by 0 bases and J by 15 bases, with 16 bases between the two germline ends. Per the germline V gene, CDR1 is SGHRS and CDR2 is YFSETQ. This CDR3 is built from 13 residues. CDR3 DNA: TGCGCCAGCAGCTTGGCTGGCAGGTCATCTCGGTTCTTC. Amino acid sequence: CASSLAGRSSRFF.

The chain links TRBV27 to TRBJ1-2; D is uncertain. CDR1 is MNHEY, CDR2 SMNVEV, per germline (reference sequence). The CDR3 totals 16 residues. The V end was cut by 6 bases, the J end by 1 base, with 18 bases between. The CDR3 DNA is TGTGCCAGCAGAGCGGGAGGGAGTTGGGTTAACTATGGCTACACCTTC. Translating gives CASRAGGSWVNYGYTF.

The rearrangement uses TRBV7-6 and TRBJ1-5; 8 bases are shared with TRBD1. This CDR3 is 15 amino acids long. Germline V gene data show CDR1 as SGHVS and CDR2 as FNYEAQ. Trimming removed 0 bases from V and 3 bases from J; junction bases left unmatched: 1. The CDR3 sequence: CASSLADRVNQPQHF. The CDR3 coding sequence is TGTGCCAGCAGCTTAGCGGACAGGGTCAATCAGCCCCAGCATTTT.

The chain carries TRBV30 and TRBJ2-7; 13 bases are shared with TRBD2. Unmatched junction bases numbered 9, after V lost 2 bases and J lost 5 bases. The germline gives CDR1 GTSNPN, CDR2 SVGIG (reference sequence). The CDR3 runs 16 residues. CDR3 loop: CAWSQGLAGLFDEQYF. DNA for the CDR3: TGTGCCTGGAGTCAGGGACTAGCGGGATTATTCGACGAGCAGTACTTC.

The J gene is TRBJ2-7, the V gene TRBV13; D call uncertain. The CDR3 sequence is 12 residues long. The V gene lost 4 bases and the J gene lost 0 bases, with 4 bases spanning the gap. Per the germline V gene, CDR1 is PRHDT and CDR2 is FYEKMQ (reference sequence). The CDR3 DNA is TGTGCCAGCAGCTCCAACTCCTACGAGCAGTACTTC. Translation gives CASSSNSYEQYF.

This sequence joins TRBV4-2 and TRBJ2-3, with 10 nucleotides matching TRBD2. This CDR3 spans 17 amino acids. Trimming took 0 bases from V and 2 from J; bases not matched to a gene: 5. CDR1 LGHNA and CDR2 YNFKEQ come from the germline V gene. DNA for the CDR3: TGTGCCAGCAGCCAAGAACCTAGCGGGAGTCCCACAGATACGCAGTATTTT. As protein: CASSQEPSGSPTDTQYF.

The chain recombines TRBV11-2 with TRBJ2-3; unclear D gene. This CDR3 has 13 amino acids. With 2 bases removed from V and 3 bases from J, the gap between germline ends came to 6 bases. Germline V CDR1 and CDR2: SGHAT, FQNNGV. The CDR3 DNA reads TGTGCCAGCAGCTTATTAGGGACAGATACGCAGTATTTT. Amino acids: CASSLLGTDTQYF.

This chain uses TRBV27 with TRBJ2-7, with D perhaps matching TRBD1 or TRBD2 (6 bases each). CDR1 MNHEY and CDR2 SMNVEV come from the germline V gene (reference sequence). V was pared by 7 bases and J by 4 bases, with 11 bases between. This CDR3 region has 12 residues. This chain's CDR3 is CASTGGGYEQYF. The CDR3 DNA reads TGTGCCAGCACCGGAGGGGGGTACGAGCAGTACTTC.

This chain uses TRBV6-5 with TRBJ2-6; no clear D. V dropped 7 bases and J dropped 4 bases, with 14 bases sitting between them. CDR1 MNHEY and CDR2 SVGAGI come from the germline V gene. The CDR3 is made up of 15 amino acids. CDR3 in DNA: TGTGCCAGCACCATGACCCTCGGGGGGGCCAACGTCCTGACTTTC. Amino acids: CASTMTLGGANVLTF.

The V call is TRBV19, the J call TRBJ1-5, with 7 bases identical to TRBD1. The V segment lost 6 bases and the J segment 4 bases; nucleotides outside the gene matches: 3. This CDR3 spans 13 amino acids. The germline V gene has CDR1 LNHDA and CDR2 SQIVND (reference sequence). CDR3: CASRGQHNQPQHF. The CDR3 DNA reads as TGTGCCAGTAGGGGACAGCATAATCAGCCCCAGCATTTT.

The chain has TRBV6-5 and TRBJ1-3; the D gene is possibly TRBD1 (5 bases). This CDR3 region has 14 residues. V lost 6 bases and J 4 bases, leaving 13 bases between the germline ends. Germline lookup yields CDR1 MNHEY and CDR2 SVGAGI. CDR3 sequence (DNA): TGTGCCAGCAGAACCCCGGGGGGAGGAAACACCATATATTTT. Translation gives CASRTPGGGNTIYF.

The chain joins TRBV7-2 to TRBJ2-5; D not resolved. Germline CDR1 is SGHTA and CDR2 is FQGNSA. With 8 bases removed from V and 6 bases from J, the gap between germline ends came to 16 bases. The CDR3 runs 13 residues. The CDR3 reads CASGARLEKTQYF. For the CDR3, the DNA is TGTGCCAGCGGCGCGCGGTTAGAGAAGACCCAGTACTTC. The full variable domain, in which reference TRBV7-2 and TRBJ2-5 provide the parts outside the CDR3, is GAGVSQSPSNKVTEKGKDVELRCDPISGHTALYWYRQSLGQGLEFLIYFQGNSAPDKSGLPSDRFSAERTGGSVSTLTIQRTQQEDSAVYLCASGARLEKTQYFGPGTRLLVL.